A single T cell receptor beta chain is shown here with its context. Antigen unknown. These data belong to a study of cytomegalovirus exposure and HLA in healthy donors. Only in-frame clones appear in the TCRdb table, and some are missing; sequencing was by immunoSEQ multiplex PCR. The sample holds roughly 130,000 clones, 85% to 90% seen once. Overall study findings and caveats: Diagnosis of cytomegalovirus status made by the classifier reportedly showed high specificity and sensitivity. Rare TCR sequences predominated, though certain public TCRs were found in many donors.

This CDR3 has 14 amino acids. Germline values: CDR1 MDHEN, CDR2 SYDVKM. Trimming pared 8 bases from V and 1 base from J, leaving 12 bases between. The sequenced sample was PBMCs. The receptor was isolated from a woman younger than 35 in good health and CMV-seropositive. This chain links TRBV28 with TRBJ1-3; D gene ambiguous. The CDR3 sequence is CASGSTDSGNTIYF. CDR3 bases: TGTGCCAGCGGTTCTACAGATTCTGGAAACACCATATATTTT.